This record looks at one T cell receptor beta chain sequence and its context. The sample originates from a study of control samples from healthy donors and cancer patients. Assay used: immunoSEQ multiplex PCR; TCRdb lists only in-frame clones, some missing. Among 150,000 to 200,000 clones listed, roughly 88% were seen once. V was clipped by 3 bases and J by 3 bases; unmatched bases: 0. The CDR3 spans 13 residues. Per the germline V gene, CDR1 is SGHTA and CDR2 is FQGNSA. This chain connects TRBV7-2 to TRBJ2-3; 7 bases match TRBD1. The receptor comes from a man between 18 and 35 years old in good health. The specimen sequenced was blood. The DNA for the CDR3 is TGTGCCAGCAGCTTCAGGGGGACAGATACGCAGTATTTT. Translating it yields CASSFRGTDTQYF.